A selection of T cell receptor beta chains follows, all from one sample in a study of T-cell reconstitution after alpha-beta-depleted transplantation in children. TCRdb re-called the PCR reads with MiXCR, one entry per CDR3 protein. The sample lists 250,000 to 300,000 distinct CDR3 sequences, 9.9% occurring once. The sequencing used PBMCs from the stem cell graft donor, collected from the stem cell graft. These receptor sequences come from a human donor who donated a stem cell graft to a child with SCID. CDR3s include the opening cysteine and the closing phenylalanine or tryptophan.

cdr3_aa | j_call | v_call
CASSLSVQESYNEQFF | TRBJ2-1 | TRBV27
CASSSGLAGAEAHEQFF | TRBJ2-1 | TRBV5-1
CASSLTGLGSYEQYF | TRBJ2-7 | TRBV6-5
CASSFSDRVQPQHF | TRBJ1-5 | TRBV12-3/TRBV12-4
CSVRGGDTQYF | TRBJ2-3 | TRBV29-1
CSANSPLHF | TRBJ1-6 | TRBV20-1
CASSSLADIQETQYF | TRBJ2-5 | TRBV6-1
CASTRTSGGYNEQFF | TRBJ2-1 | TRBV7-2
CASSLPPGQGYEQYF | TRBJ2-7 | TRBV7-9
CASSLPGQMNTEAFF | TRBJ1-1 | TRBV3-1
CASSYSLWGSGRAEAFF | TRBJ1-1 | TRBV6-5
CASSPVGPSYEQYF | TRBJ2-7 | TRBV5-1
CASSQAPRSRDSPLHF | TRBJ1-6 | TRBV4-2
CASSQVVDETQYF | TRBJ2-5 | TRBV3-1
CASSSSTGAYNEQFF | TRBJ2-1 | TRBV5-1
CASSLGEGGTDTQYF | TRBJ2-3 | TRBV7-9
CASSLRQFQETQYF | TRBJ2-5 | TRBV4-1
CASSPPDRNQETQCF | TRBJ2-5 | TRBV7-9
CASSTGTGGGELFF | TRBJ2-2 | TRBV7-9
CASSVGLGQPQHF | TRBJ1-5 | TRBV2
CASSAKAKNIQYF | TRBJ2-4 | TRBV12-3/TRBV12-4
CASGPGQGDPGANVLTF | TRBJ2-6 | TRBV4-2
CASSQPPSSYNEQFF | TRBJ2-1 | TRBV4-1
CASTVGPGTGELFF | TRBJ2-2 | TRBV10-1
CASSFGSSTSREDTQYF | TRBJ2-3 | TRBV5-1
CASSAGVGEPLYEQYF | TRBJ2-7 | TRBV5-1
CASSTDGVSGYTF | TRBJ1-2 | TRBV2
CASSFPPVF | TRBJ2-1 | TRBV12-3/TRBV12-4
CASKDRRTYEQYF | TRBJ2-7 | TRBV12-3/TRBV12-4
CASSLDEEEKLFF | TRBJ1-4 | TRBV5-1
CASSLGPVNTEAFF | TRBJ1-1 | TRBV27
CASSLGQGGGTDTQYF | TRBJ2-3 | TRBV5-1
CASSEQGTEAFF | TRBJ1-1 | TRBV6-1
CASRTDYYGYTF | TRBJ1-2 | TRBV12-3/TRBV12-4
CASRSGLAGSYNEQFF | TRBJ2-1 | TRBV6-1
CSASNRATEAFF | TRBJ1-1 | TRBV20-1
CASSPMKARSYEQYF | TRBJ2-7 | TRBV2
CASSLSGRTEAFF | TRBJ1-1 | TRBV7-9
CASSLRTGLDTQYF | TRBJ2-3 | TRBV9
CASSLAGPIGTDTQYF | TRBJ2-3 | TRBV4-1
CASSLVGNVADTQYF | TRBJ2-3 | TRBV5-5
CASDRAGGSTDTQYF | TRBJ2-3 | TRBV3-1
CASSLDPGSTDTQYF | TRBJ2-3 | TRBV7-6
CASSSGGTATTEAFF | TRBJ1-1 | TRBV5-1
CASSATGSGEQFF | TRBJ2-1 | TRBV7-7
CSAVAGGATGELFF | TRBJ2-2 | TRBV20-1
CASSPQGGNSPLHF | TRBJ1-6 | TRBV12-3/TRBV12-4
CASSSRLAGSYNEQFF | TRBJ2-1 | TRBV7-6
CSASWGPYNEQFF | TRBJ2-1 | TRBV20-1
CASSLPGTNYGYTF | TRBJ1-2 | TRBV7-9
CASRVRTALSYEQYF | TRBJ2-7 | TRBV28
CASSLGQGVLRYEQYF | TRBJ2-7 | TRBV4-1
CASSQNAGSVYEQYF | TRBJ2-7 | TRBV3-1
CASSAGTGTTQPQHF | TRBJ1-5 | TRBV5-1
CASSGRVGYEQYF | TRBJ2-7 | TRBV2
CSARDMITGELFF | TRBJ2-2 | TRBV20-1
CASSYSRAGELFF | TRBJ2-2 | TRBV6-5